This T cell receptor (beta chain) was obtained from a study of T cell responses to AZD1222 COVID-19 vaccine. The overall study: Pooling of second doses given at about 4 or about 12 weeks was done.

Findings and limits, study-wide: Variant regions that are unmutated are reportedly the target of nearly half of spike-specific TCRs. Only five or six AZD1222 recipients were seropositive at baseline. Samples come after the peak T cell response, not at day 14.

A note on this clone: Antigen specificity is unknown.

Sequencing was performed with immunoSEQ multiplex PCR; in TCRdb, only in-frame clones are kept and a portion is missing. The sample yields approximately 180,000 clones, 85% to 90% seen once. V dropped 6 bases and J dropped 2 bases, with 16 bases sitting between them. The CDR3 runs 15 residues. Germline CDR1 WSHSY, CDR2 SAAADI. The rearrangement joins TRBV10-2 to TRBJ2-5; D remains unclear. Sequenced here: peripheral blood, sampled on day 0 of AZD1222 vaccination. The clonotype comes from an adult in good health. The CDR3 reads CASRETPLGQETQYF. CDR3 DNA sequence: TGCGCCAGCAGGGAGACTCCTTTGGGGCAAGAGACCCAGTACTTC.